This passage covers 17 T cell receptor beta chains from one sample sequenced in a study of T cells in Graves' hyperthyroidism and ophthalmopathy. The CDR3 regions of TCR beta were amplified from RNA transcripts. Researchers ran a first-round RT-PCR on the TCR CDR3 using the HTBI primer set. TCRdb passed the multiplex PCR reads through MiXCR, listing each CDR3 protein once. Of fewer than 400,000 distinct CDR3 sequences in the sample, about 15% are singletons; the top ten hold around 34%. The sequencing input was blood. Every receptor here comes from a man aged 25 to 45 with Graves' hyperthyroidism.

The sample holds a few counts of this clonotype. The chain recombines TRBV7-2 with TRBJ2-2, with 8 bases matching TRBD2. This CDR3 has 15 amino acids. The germline V gene has CDR1 SGHTA and CDR2 FQGNSA. V lost 3 bases and J lost 5; bases outside the gene matches: 5. CDR3 region: CASSLTGGGTGELFF. In nucleotides, the CDR3 is TGTGCCAGCAGCTTGACCGGGGGGGGGACCGGGGAGCTGTTTTTT.

This clonotype was seen a handful of times. The missing conserved phenylalanine or tryptophan at the end of this CDR3 makes a read error likely. The V gene is TRBV6-1, the J gene TRBJ2-7; D tentatively reads TRBD1 or TRBD2 (5 bases each). Trimming shortened V by 6 bases and J by 5 bases, and 14 bases separated the two germline ends. There are 13 residues in the CDR3. Germline CDR1 is MNHNS and CDR2 is SASEGT. Here the CDR3 reads CASSRDQGDEQYL. The CDR3 nucleotides are TGTGCCAGCAGCCGGGATCAGGGAGACGAGCAGTACCTC.

This chain links TRBV6-1 with TRBJ2-1, with D tentatively TRBD1 or TRBD2 (6 bases each). The length of the CDR3 is 13 residues. Germline CDR1 and CDR2: MNHNS and SASEGT. V gave up 9 bases and J gave up 13 bases, with 22 bases separating them. The CDR3 coding sequence is TGTGCCAGTCGACTAAGGGGGGACTGGAAACAGTTCTTC. It yields the protein CASRLRGDWKQFF.

The chain recombines TRBV24-1 with TRBJ2-7; 7 bases match TRBD1. With 7 bases clipped from V and 5 bases from J, the junction kept 10 bases outside the gene matches. The CDR3 loop spans 14 amino acids. Germline CDR1 and CDR2: KGHDR and SFDVKD. CDR3 region: CATSTGAETHEQYF. CDR3 DNA: TGTGCCACCAGCACAGGGGCGGAGACCCACGAGCAGTACTTC.

This clonotype was seen repeatedly, ten times or more. V usage is TRBV19 and J usage is TRBJ1-1; 12 nucleotides agree with TRBD1. The CDR3 is 14 residues long. V gave up 3 bases and J gave up 6 bases; unmatched junction bases: 2. CDR1 LNHDA and CDR2 SQIVND come from the germline V gene (reference sequence). The CDR3 DNA follows: TGTGCCAGTAGTATGGGGACAGGGGGCTCTGAAGCTTTCTTT. It encodes CASSMGTGGSEAFF.

This clonotype showed up many times. V gene TRBV18 combines with J gene TRBJ1-2, with 8 bases matching TRBD1. This CDR3 is 15 amino acids long. J was trimmed by 2 bases and V by 3 bases; bases with no gene match: 5. Germline CDR1 is KGHSH and CDR2 is LQKENI. Here the CDR3 reads CASSPGHRGNYGYTF. CDR3 DNA sequence: TGTGCCAGCTCACCCGGGCACAGGGGGAACTATGGCTACACCTTC.

The rearrangement uses TRBV6-1 and TRBJ2-2; 7 nucleotides agree with TRBD1. The CDR3 has 14 residues. V shed 6 bases, J shed 3 bases, and the junction held 4 bases outside the gene matches. Germline V gene data show CDR1 as MNHNS and CDR2 as SASEGT. CDR3 protein: CASREGTDTGELFF. The CDR3 DNA follows: TGTGCCAGCAGAGAGGGGACAGACACCGGGGAGCTGTTTTTT.

The genes are TRBV7-9 and TRBJ1-2; no firm D call. V was clipped by 4 bases and J by 6 bases, with 12 bases between them. The germline CDR1 and CDR2 sequences are SEHNR and FQNEAQ (reference sequence). The CDR3 loop spans 13 amino acids. The CDR3 DNA sequence: TGTGCCAGCAGCTGGATGGGGATGGATGGCTACACCTTC. Translating it yields CASSWMGMDGYTF.

The V call is TRBV20-1, the J call TRBJ2-4, with a weak D call TRBD2 (5 bases). Germline CDR1 is DFQATT and CDR2 is SNEGSKA (reference sequence). V was shortened by 0 bases and J by 0 bases, with 9 bases between the two germline ends. The CDR3 is 15 amino acids. This CDR3 is CSAREAETAKNIQYF. In DNA form, the CDR3 reads TGCAGTGCTAGAGAAGCGGAGACAGCCAAAAACATTCAGTACTTC.

The rearrangement uses TRBV3-1 and TRBJ2-1, with D unresolved. CDR1 and CDR2 (germline): LGHDT, YNNKEL (reference sequence). This CDR3 is built from 14 residues. V lost 1 base, J lost 8 bases, and 12 bases lay in between. The CDR3 spells CASSQGPAGDEQFF. Written as DNA, the CDR3 is TGTGCCAGCAGCCAAGGACCCGCTGGGGATGAGCAGTTCTTC.

This clonotype was seen repeatedly, ten times or more. The chain couples TRBV6-2 or TRBV6-3 to TRBJ2-5, with 8 bases matching TRBD2. Germline assignment: CDR1 MNHEY and CDR2 SVGEGT. The CDR3 extends over 17 amino acids. The J segment lost 4 bases and the V segment lost 0 bases, leaving 10 bases of the junction unmatched. Here the CDR3 DNA reads TGTGCCAGCAGTTACTCGTCTTCGACTAGCGATTCAGAGACCCAGTACTTC. Translated: CASSYSSSTSDSETQYF.

Only a few counts were recorded for this clonotype. The chain links TRBV4-1 to TRBJ1-4, with D possibly matching TRBD1 (5 bases). V lost 1 base to trimming and J lost 7 bases, with 19 bases between them. This CDR3 is 17 amino acids long. CDR1 and CDR2 from the germline V gene are MGHRA and YSYEKL. CDR3 residues: CASSQVGRRGSGEKLFF. The CDR3 DNA reads TGCGCCAGCAGCCAAGTCGGGAGAAGGGGTAGCGGTGAAAAACTGTTTTTT.

At least ten counts were recorded for this clonotype. The V gene is TRBV11-2, the J gene TRBJ2-5; D may correspond to TRBD1 or TRBD2 (5 bases each). Germline CDR1 and CDR2: SGHAT and FQNNGV. The CDR3 is made up of 15 amino acids. Trimming took 1 base from V and 4 from J, leaving 13 bases between them. The CDR3 is CASSLVGGFGETQYF. DNA of the CDR3: TGTGCCAGCAGCTTAGTTGGGGGTTTTGGAGAGACCCAGTACTTC.

The genes are TRBV28 and TRBJ1-5; 7 nucleotides match TRBD1. CDR3 length: 13 amino acids. The germline V gene has CDR1 MDHEN and CDR2 SYDVKM. Trimming removed 6 bases from V and 4 bases from J; junction bases left unmatched: 3. CDR3 loop: CASRQGLNQPQHF. Written as DNA, the CDR3 is TGTGCCAGCAGACAGGGGTTAAATCAGCCCCAGCATTTT.

This clonotype was seen ten or more times. The chain joins TRBV18 to TRBJ2-1; D is uncertain. Trimming pared 0 bases from V and 7 bases from J, leaving 10 bases between. This CDR3 is built from 14 residues. Germline-derived CDR1 and CDR2 are KGHSH and LQKENI. The CDR3 spells CASSPPARGNEQFF. The DNA for the CDR3 is TGTGCCAGCTCACCACCAGCTCGCGGAAATGAGCAGTTCTTC.

This clonotype has just a few counts. The chain recombines TRBV5-1 with TRBJ2-7; no clear D gene. The V and J ends lost 1 base and 3 bases respectively, with 11 bases between them. The CDR3 is made up of 14 amino acids. Germline CDR1 SGHRS, CDR2 YFSETQ. This CDR3 is CASSLFSEYYEQYF. Written as DNA, the CDR3 is TGCGCCAGCAGCTTGTTTTCAGAATACTACGAGCAGTACTTC.

This clonotype has at least ten counts. V and J are TRBV7-2 and TRBJ2-5, with D unresolved. Trimming left V 3 bases short and J 5 bases short, with 22 bases between. The CDR3 length is 17 residues. CDR1 SGHTA and CDR2 FQGNSA come from the germline V gene. The CDR3 DNA reads as TGTGCCAGCAGCTTTCGAGGACCGACCGAGTCGTTGGAGACCCAGTACTTC. It specifies CASSFRGPTESLETQYF.